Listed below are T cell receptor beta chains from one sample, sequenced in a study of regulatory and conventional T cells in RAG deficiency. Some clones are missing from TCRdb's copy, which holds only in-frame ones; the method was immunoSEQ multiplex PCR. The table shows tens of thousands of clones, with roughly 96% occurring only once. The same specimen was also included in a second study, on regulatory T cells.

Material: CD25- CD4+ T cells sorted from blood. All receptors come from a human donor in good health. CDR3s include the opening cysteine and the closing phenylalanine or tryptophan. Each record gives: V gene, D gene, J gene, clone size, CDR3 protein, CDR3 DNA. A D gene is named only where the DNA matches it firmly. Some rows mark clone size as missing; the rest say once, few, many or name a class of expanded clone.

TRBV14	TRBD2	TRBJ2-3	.	CASSLLAGGLDTQYF	TGTGCCAGCAGCTTACTAGCGGGGGGGCTAGATACGCAGTATTTT
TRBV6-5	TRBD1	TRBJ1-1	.	CASRGQGGGDTEAFF	TGTGCCAGCAGGGGACAGGGGGGTGGGGACACTGAAGCTTTCTTT
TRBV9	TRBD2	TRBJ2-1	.	CASSVSKLAGGPGDEQFF	TGTGCCAGCAGCGTATCAAAACTAGCGGGAGGGCCTGGGGATGAGCAGTTCTTC
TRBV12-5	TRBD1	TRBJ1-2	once	CASGRTDRDYGYTF	TGTGCTAGTGGGCGGACGGACAGGGACTATGGCTACACCTTC
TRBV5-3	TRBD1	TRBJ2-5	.	CARSVWDSQETQYF	TGTGCCAGAAGCGTATGGGACAGCCAAGAGACCCAGTACTTC
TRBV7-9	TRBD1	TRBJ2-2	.	CASSSLSRGSGGELFF	TGTGCCAGCAGCTCGCTTTCCAGGGGGTCGGGCGGGGAGCTGTTTTTT
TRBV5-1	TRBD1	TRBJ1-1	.	CASSLGQGVGTEAFF	TGCGCCAGCAGCTTGGGACAGGGGGTTGGTACTGAAGCTTTCTTT
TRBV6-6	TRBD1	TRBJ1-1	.	CASSYDRGAEAFF	TGTGCCAGCAGTTACGACAGGGGCGCTGAAGCTTTCTTT
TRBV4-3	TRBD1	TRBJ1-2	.	CASSQADRESGYTF	TGCGCCAGCAGCCAAGCCGACAGGGAAAGTGGCTACACCTTC
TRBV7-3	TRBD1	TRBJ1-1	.	CASSFDRGGTEAFF	TGTGCCAGCAGCTTCGACAGGGGAGGCACTGAAGCTTTCTTT
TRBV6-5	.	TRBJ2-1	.	CASSYRGYDNEQFF	TGTGCCAGCAGTTACAGGGGCTATGACAATGAGCAGTTCTTC
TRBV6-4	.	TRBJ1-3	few	CASSDSLADRTSGNTIYF	TGTGCCAGCAGTGACTCTCTGGCAGACAGAACCTCTGGAAACACCATATATTTT
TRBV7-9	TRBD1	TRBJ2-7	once	CASREDRGAYEQYF	TGTGCCAGCAGGGAGGACAGGGGCGCCTACGAGCAGTACTTC
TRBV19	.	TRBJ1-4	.	CASSIFRGGYATNEKLFF	TGTGCCAGTAGTATCTTCAGGGGCGGTTATGCAACTAATGAAAAACTGTTTTTT
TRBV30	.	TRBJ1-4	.	CAWSVGREKLFF	TGTGCCTGGAGTGTAGGCAGGGAAAAACTGTTTTTT
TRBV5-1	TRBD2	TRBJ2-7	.	CASSSAGLAGTYEQYF	TGCGCCAGCAGCTCGGCGGGACTAGCGGGGACCTACGAGCAGTACTTC
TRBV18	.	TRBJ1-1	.	CASSPSRTALNTEAFF	TGTGCCAGCTCACCATCTAGGACAGCCTTGAACACTGAAGCTTTCTTT
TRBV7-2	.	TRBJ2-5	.	CASSLESGETQYF	TGTGCCAGCAGCTTGGAGAGCGGCGAGACCCAGTACTTC
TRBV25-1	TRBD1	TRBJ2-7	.	CASTPSGGRYEQYF	TGTGCCAGCACCCCGTCAGGGGGCAGGTACGAGCAGTACTTC
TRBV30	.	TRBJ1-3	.	CAWKGRGGRGNTIYF	TGTGCCTGGAAAGGGCGCGGGGGCCGTGGAAACACCATATATTTT
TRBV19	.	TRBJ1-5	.	CASSSGGENQPQHF	TGTGCCAGTAGTTCCGGAGGGGAAAATCAGCCCCAGCATTTT
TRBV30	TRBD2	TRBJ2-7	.	CAWSRGGNYEQYF	TGTGCCTGGAGTCGGGGGGGCAACTACGAGCAGTACTTC
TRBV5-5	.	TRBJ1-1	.	CASSLVPGMNTEAFF	TGTGCCAGCAGCTTGGTACCAGGCATGAACACTGAAGCTTTCTTT
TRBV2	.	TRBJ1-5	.	CASRRETGTRGQPQHF	TGTGCCAGCAGGAGAGAAACAGGGACCCGAGGTCAGCCCCAGCATTTT
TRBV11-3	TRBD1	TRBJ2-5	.	CASSLEDRAGQETQYF	TGTGCCAGCAGCTTAGAAGACAGGGCGGGCCAAGAGACCCAGTACTTC
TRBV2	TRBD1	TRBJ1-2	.	CASSGTGVGYGYTF	TGTGCCAGCAGTGGGACAGGAGTCGGCTATGGCTACACCTTC
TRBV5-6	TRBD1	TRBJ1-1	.	CASSSGTGDMNTEAFF	TGTGCCAGCAGCTCCGGGACAGGGGACATGAACACTGAAGCTTTCTTT
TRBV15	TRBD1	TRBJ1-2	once	CATSRIPSGTGGGYGYTF	TGTGCCACCAGCAGAATCCCCTCCGGGACAGGGGGCGGCTATGGCTACACCTTC
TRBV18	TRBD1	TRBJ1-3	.	CASSLTGGDSGNTIYF	TGTGCCAGCTCACTGACAGGGGGTGACTCTGGAAACACCATATATTTT
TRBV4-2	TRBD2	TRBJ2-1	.	CASSLPGLAGANEQFF	TGTGCCAGCAGCCTTCCAGGACTAGCGGGAGCCAATGAGCAGTTCTTC
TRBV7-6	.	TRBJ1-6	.	CASSLSGGYNSPLHF	TGTGCCAGCAGCTTATCGGGGGGCTATAATTCACCCCTCCACTTT
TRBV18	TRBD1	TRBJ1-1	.	CASSPQGAVNTEAFF	TGTGCCAGCTCACCACAGGGGGCAGTGAACACTGAAGCTTTCTTT
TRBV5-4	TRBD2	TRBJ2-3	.	CASSFPGLAATDTQYF	TGTGCCAGCAGCTTTCCGGGACTAGCGGCCACAGATACGCAGTATTTT
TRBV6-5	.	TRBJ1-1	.	CASSYHRQVTEAFF	TGTGCCAGCAGTTACCATAGACAGGTGACTGAAGCTTTCTTT
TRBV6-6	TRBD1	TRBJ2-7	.	CASSLAGGQYF	TGTGCCAGCAGTTTAGCAGGGGGGCAGTACTTC
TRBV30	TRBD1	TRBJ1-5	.	CAWGTGGNQPQHF	TGTGCCTGGGGGACAGGGGGCAATCAGCCCCAGCATTTT
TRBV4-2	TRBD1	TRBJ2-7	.	CASSRAETGGNEQYF	TGTGCCAGCAGCCGCGCTGAGACAGGGGGGAACGAGCAGTACTTC
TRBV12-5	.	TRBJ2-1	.	CASGFLDNEQFF	TGTGCTAGTGGTTTTCTCGACAATGAGCAGTTCTTC
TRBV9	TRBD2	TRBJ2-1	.	CASSPTVTSGYNEQFF	TGTGCCAGCAGTCCCACGGTGACTAGCGGCTACAATGAGCAGTTCTTC
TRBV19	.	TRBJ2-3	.	CASSKNRDRGDTQYF	TGTGCCAGTAGTAAAAACAGGGATCGGGGAGATACGCAGTATTTT
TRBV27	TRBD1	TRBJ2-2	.	CASSWGPGQSSNTGELFF	TGTGCCAGCAGTTGGGGACCGGGACAGAGCTCGAACACCGGGGAGCTGTTTTTT
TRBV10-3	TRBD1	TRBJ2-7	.	CAISESRDRGLPTYEQYF	TGTGCCATCAGTGAGTCTCGGGACAGGGGGCTTCCCACCTACGAGCAGTACTTC